The clone carrying this T cell receptor beta chain has a handful of counts. What it binds is unknown. TCRdb redid the calling of the 5' RACE reads with MiXCR, one entry per CDR3 protein. Among roughly 320,000 distinct CDR3 sequences listed, roughly 10% were seen once. The data belong to a study of T cells after yellow fever vaccination. The study, taken as a whole, reports: It was a weaker secondary response, yet one that peaked faster, at day 5 versus 15.

This CDR3 is built from 16 residues. Germline CDR1 and CDR2: LGHNA and YNFKEQ. V shed 3 bases, J shed 8 bases, and the junction held 9 bases outside the gene matches. The sequencing used CD4+ T cells sorted from PBMCs, collected 45 days after the yellow fever booster vaccination. V and J are TRBV4-2 and TRBJ2-1, with TRBD2 identical over 11 bases. The source is a man aged 18-30 years who received the YFV17D yellow fever vaccine. CDR3 amino acids: CASSQGLAEWSHEQFF. The CDR3, as DNA: TGTGCCAGCAGCCAGGGACTAGCGGAGTGGTCCCATGAGCAGTTCTTC.